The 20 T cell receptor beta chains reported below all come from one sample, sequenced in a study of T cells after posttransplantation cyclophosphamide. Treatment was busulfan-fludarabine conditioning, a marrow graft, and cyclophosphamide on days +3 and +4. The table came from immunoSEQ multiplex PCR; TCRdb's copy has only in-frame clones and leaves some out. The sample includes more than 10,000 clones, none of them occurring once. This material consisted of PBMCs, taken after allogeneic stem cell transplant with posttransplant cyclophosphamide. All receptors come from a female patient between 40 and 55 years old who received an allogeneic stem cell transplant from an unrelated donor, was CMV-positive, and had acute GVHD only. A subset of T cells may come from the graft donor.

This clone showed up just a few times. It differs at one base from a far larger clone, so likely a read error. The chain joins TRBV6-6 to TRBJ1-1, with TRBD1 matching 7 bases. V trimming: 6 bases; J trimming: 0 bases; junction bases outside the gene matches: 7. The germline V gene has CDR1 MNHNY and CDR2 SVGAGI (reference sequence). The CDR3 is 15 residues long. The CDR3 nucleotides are TGTGCCAGCAGCGACAGGGATAGGGTGAACACTGAAGCTTTCTTT. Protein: CASSDRDRVNTEAFF.

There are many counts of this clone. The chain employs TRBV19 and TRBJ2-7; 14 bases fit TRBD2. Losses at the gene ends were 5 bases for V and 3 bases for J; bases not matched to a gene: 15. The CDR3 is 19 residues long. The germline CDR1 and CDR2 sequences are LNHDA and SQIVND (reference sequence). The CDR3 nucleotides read TGTGCCAGTAGTCCAACCCCGGGACTAGCGGGAGCAGTAGGCTACGAGCAGTACTTC. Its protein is CASSPTPGLAGAVGYEQYF.

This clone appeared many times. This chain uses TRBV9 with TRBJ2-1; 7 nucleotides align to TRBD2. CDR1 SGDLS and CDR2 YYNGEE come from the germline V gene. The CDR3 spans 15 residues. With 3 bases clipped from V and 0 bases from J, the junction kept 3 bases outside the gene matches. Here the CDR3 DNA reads TGTGCCAGCAGCGGGCAGCGGGGCTCCTACAATGAGCAGTTCTTC. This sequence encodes CASSGQRGSYNEQFF.

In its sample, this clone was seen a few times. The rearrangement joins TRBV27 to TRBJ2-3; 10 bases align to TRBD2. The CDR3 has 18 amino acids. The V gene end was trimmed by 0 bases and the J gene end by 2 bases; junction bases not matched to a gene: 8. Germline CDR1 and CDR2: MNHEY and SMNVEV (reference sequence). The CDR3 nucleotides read TGTGCCAGCAGTTTATCCGCTTATCTAGCGGGGGTCACAGATACGCAGTATTTT. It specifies CASSLSAYLAGVTDTQYF.

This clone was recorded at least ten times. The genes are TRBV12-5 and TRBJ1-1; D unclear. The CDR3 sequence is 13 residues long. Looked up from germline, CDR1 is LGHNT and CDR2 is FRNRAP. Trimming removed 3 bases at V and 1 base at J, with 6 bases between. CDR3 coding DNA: TGTGCTAGTGGTTTTTACGGGAACACTGAAGCTTTCTTT. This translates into CASGFYGNTEAFF.

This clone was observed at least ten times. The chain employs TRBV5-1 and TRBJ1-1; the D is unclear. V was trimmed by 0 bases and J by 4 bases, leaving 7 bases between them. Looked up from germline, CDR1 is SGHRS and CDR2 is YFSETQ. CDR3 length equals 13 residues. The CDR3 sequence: CASSLEQTTEAFF. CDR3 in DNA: TGCGCCAGCAGCTTGGAACAGACCACTGAAGCTTTCTTT.

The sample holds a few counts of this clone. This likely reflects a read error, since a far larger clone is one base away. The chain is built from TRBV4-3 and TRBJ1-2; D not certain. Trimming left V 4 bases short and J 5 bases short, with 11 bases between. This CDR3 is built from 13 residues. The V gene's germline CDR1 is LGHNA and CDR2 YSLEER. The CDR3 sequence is CASSRDRRYGYTF. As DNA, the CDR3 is TGCGCCAGCAGCCGAGACCGGAGATATGGCTACACCTTC.

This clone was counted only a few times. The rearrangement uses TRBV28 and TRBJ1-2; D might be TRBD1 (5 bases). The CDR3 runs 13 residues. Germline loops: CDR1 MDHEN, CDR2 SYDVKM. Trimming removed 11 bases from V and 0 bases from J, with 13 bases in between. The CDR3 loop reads CAGRGVANYGYTF. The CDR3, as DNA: TGTGCCGGTCGGGGGGTTGCTAACTATGGCTACACCTTC.

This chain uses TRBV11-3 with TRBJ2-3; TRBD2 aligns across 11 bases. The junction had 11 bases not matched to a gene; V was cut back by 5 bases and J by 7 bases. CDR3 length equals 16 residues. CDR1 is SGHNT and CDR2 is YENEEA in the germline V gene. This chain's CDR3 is CASSPVAGGPSYTQYF. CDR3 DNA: TGTGCCAGCAGCCCCGTAGCGGGGGGGCCCAGTTATACGCAGTATTTT.

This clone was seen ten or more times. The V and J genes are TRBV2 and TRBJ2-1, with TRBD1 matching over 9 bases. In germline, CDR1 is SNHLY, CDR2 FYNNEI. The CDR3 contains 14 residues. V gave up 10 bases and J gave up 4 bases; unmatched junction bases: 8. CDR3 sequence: CATRGGTGYNEQFF. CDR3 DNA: TGTGCCACAAGGGGTGGGACAGGGTACAATGAGCAGTTCTTC.

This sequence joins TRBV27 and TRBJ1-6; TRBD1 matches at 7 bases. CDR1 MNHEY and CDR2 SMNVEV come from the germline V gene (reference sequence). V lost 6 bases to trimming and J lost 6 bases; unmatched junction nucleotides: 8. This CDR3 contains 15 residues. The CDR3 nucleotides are TGTGCCAGCAGCTGGCTGAGACAGGGTAATTCACCCCTCCACTTT. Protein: CASSWLRQGNSPLHF.

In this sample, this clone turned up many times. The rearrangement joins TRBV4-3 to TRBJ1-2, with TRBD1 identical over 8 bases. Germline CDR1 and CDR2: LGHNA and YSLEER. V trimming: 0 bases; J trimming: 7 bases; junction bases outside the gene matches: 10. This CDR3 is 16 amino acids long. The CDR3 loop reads CASSQDQGRGRGGYTF. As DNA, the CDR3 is TGCGCCAGCAGCCAAGATCAAGGCAGGGGGCGCGGTGGCTACACCTTC.

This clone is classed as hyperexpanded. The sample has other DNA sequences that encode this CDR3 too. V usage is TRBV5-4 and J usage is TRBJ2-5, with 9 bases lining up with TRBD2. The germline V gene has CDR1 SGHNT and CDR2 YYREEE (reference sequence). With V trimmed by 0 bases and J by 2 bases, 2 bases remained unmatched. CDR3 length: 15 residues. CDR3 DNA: TGTGCCAGCAGCTTGGTTCTAGCGGGACAAGAGACCCAGTACTTC. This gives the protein CASSLVLAGQETQYF.

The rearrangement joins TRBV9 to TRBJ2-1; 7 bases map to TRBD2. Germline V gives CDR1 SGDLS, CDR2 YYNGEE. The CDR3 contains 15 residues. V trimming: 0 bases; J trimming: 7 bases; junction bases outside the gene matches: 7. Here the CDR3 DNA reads TGTGCCAGCAGCGTAGAAAGACTAGCTGGGAATGAGCAGTTCTTC. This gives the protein CASSVERLAGNEQFF.

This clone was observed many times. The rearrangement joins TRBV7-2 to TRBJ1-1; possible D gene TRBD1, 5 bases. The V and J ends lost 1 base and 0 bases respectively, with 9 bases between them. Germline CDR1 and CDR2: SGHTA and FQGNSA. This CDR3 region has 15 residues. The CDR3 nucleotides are TGTGCCAGCAGCTTAGATCGGACACTGAACACTGAAGCTTTCTTT. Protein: CASSLDRTLNTEAFF.

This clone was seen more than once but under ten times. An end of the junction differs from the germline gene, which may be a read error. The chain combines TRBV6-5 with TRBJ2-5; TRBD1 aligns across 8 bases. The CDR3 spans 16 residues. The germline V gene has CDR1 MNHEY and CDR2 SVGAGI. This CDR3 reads CANSLRGDRGQETQYF. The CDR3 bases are TGTGCCAACAGTTTGAGAGGTGACAGGGGCCAAGAGACCCAGTACTTC.

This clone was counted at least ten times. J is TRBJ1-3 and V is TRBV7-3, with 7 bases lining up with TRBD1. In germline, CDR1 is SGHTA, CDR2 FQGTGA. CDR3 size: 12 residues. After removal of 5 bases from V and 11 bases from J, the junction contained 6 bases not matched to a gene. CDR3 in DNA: TGTGCCAGCAGCGCCCTTAGGGGGCCCATATATTTT. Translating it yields CASSALRGPIYF.

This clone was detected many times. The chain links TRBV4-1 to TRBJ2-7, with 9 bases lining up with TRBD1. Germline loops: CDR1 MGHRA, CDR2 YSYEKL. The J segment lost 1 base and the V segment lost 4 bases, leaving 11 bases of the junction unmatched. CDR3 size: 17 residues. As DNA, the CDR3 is TGCGCCAGCAGCCCCAGAGCAACGGACAGGGGATCCTACGAGCAGTACTTC. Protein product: CASSPRATDRGSYEQYF.

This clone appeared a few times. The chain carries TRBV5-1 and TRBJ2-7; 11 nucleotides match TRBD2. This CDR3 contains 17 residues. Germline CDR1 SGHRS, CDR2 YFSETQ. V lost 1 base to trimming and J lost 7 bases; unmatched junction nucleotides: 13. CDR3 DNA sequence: TGCGCCAGCAGCTTGACCGAGGGAGTAGCGGGAGGGAAAGAGCAGTACTTC. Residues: CASSLTEGVAGGKEQYF.

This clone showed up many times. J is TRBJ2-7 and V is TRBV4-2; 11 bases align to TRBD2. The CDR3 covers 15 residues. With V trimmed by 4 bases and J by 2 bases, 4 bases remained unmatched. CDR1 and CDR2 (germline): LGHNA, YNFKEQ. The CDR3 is CASSPGTSGAYEQYF. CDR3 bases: TGTGCCAGCAGCCCCGGGACTAGCGGAGCCTACGAGCAGTACTTC.